Detailed here is one T cell receptor (beta chain). The entry originates in a study of blood T cell repertoires in COVID-19. Turning to the study itself: Researchers got acute and convalescent COVID-19 samples from the United States, Italy and Spain.

CDR3 length equals 16 residues. The V gene lost 6 bases and the J gene lost 1 base, with 19 bases spanning the gap. The germline V gene has CDR1 SQVTM and CDR2 ANQGSEA. Clones were read by immunoSEQ multiplex PCR, and TCRdb kept only the in-frame ones, dropping some. The sample carries under 150,000 clones, approximately 88% recorded once. The sequence was obtained from a human donor in a cohort sampled during active COVID-19. Sample: peripheral blood. The chain carries TRBV29-1 and TRBJ2-1; maybe TRBD1 (6 bases). As DNA, the CDR3 is TGCAGCGTCCAAAACTTCAGGGGCAAGTCCTACAATGAGCAGTTCTTC. Translated: CSVQNFRGKSYNEQFF.